This is a list of T cell receptor beta chains from one sample in a study of blood T cell repertoires in COVID-19. TCRdb keeps only in-frame clones here, not all; method: immunoSEQ multiplex PCR. Of roughly 220,000 clones listed, about nine tenths are singletons. What was sequenced was peripheral blood. The receptors were gathered from a man in his thirties or forties who had recovered from COVID-19. CDR3s include the opening cysteine and the closing phenylalanine or tryptophan. The order of the fields is CDR3 DNA, CDR3 protein, V gene, clone size, J gene, D gene. D genes are given only for firm matches. Only part of the rows carry a size: once, few, many, or a class if the clone is expanded.

TGTGCCAGCAGCGTAGCAGGGGAGAACACCGGGGAGCTGTTTTTT,CASSVAGENTGELFF,TRBV9,.,TRBJ2-2,.
TGTGCCAGCAGTTTACTGTTTGGCGGGGGGACCCAAGAGACCCAGTACTTC,CASSLLFGGGTQETQYF,TRBV27,.,TRBJ2-5,TRBD2
TGTGCCAGCAGCATGGGGCGACAGGGGGTCAGCACCTTC,CASSMGRQGVSTF,TRBV5-6,.,TRBJ1-2,TRBD1
TGCAGTGCTCTTCCTCGGGAGCAGTACTTC,CSALPREQYF,TRBV20-1,.,TRBJ2-7,.
TGTGCCATTCGACCCGGGACTAGCGGGTACAATGAGCAGTTCTTC,CAIRPGTSGYNEQFF,TRBV10-3,.,TRBJ2-1,TRBD2
TGTGCCAGCAGTTCTTCCGCGGCAGGGGGCAATGGCTACACCTTC,CASSSSAAGGNGYTF,TRBV27,few,TRBJ1-2,TRBD1
TGCGCCAGCAGCCAAGGTCGCTACACAGATACGCAGTATTTT,CASSQGRYTDTQYF,TRBV4-1,.,TRBJ2-3,.
TGTGCCAGTAGAGGGCAGGGGGTAAAGCAGTACTTC,CASRGQGVKQYF,TRBV19,.,TRBJ2-7,TRBD1
TGCGCCAGCAGTGACTGGGACAGGGGTGACGAGCAGTACTTC,CASSDWDRGDEQYF,TRBV10-1,.,TRBJ2-7,TRBD1
TGCGCCAGCAGAAAGAGAGCCCTTGCAACTAATGAAAAACTGTTTTTT,CASRKRALATNEKLFF,TRBV5-1,.,TRBJ1-4,.
TGTGCCAGCAGCCGGGAAGGGAGCGAGCAGTACTTC,CASSREGSEQYF,TRBV14,once,TRBJ2-7,.
TGCGCCAGCAGCTGGGAGACAGGGATCCAAGAGACCCAGTACTTC,CASSWETGIQETQYF,TRBV5-1,.,TRBJ2-5,TRBD1
TGCGCCAGCAGTGAGACCTGGACAGGGAGAGTAGAGCCCCAGCATTTT,CASSETWTGRVEPQHF,TRBV10-2,few,TRBJ1-5,TRBD1
TGCGCCAGCAGCGCGGCCGGGACAGGGGTTGAAAAACTGTTTTTT,CASSAAGTGVEKLFF,TRBV5-1,.,TRBJ1-4,TRBD1
TGTGCCAGCAGCTTAGTAGGGGGCGGTAATTCACCCCTCCACTTT,CASSLVGGGNSPLHF,TRBV7-2,.,TRBJ1-6,TRBD1
TGTGCCAGCAGCCAAGGGTTAGGGGAGGGTTACTATGGCTACACCTTC,CASSQGLGEGYYGYTF,TRBV4-2,.,TRBJ1-2,.
TGTGCCAGCAGTCCCGGGACAGGGATCCGGCCCCAGCATTTT,CASSPGTGIRPQHF,TRBV6-5,.,TRBJ1-5,TRBD1
TGCAGCGTTCGACCCAGCGGGGGCCTGAGGAATGAGCAGTTCTTC,CSVRPSGGLRNEQFF,TRBV29-1,.,TRBJ2-1,TRBD2
TGTGCCAGCAGGATAGACAGGCAAAGAAACATTCAGTACTTC,CASRIDRQRNIQYF,TRBV6-5,.,TRBJ2-4,.
TGCGCCAGCAGCATTCATCCGACCGGGACTAGCGGGGGGGCGACGTACAAGTTCTTC,CASSIHPTGTSGGATYKFF,TRBV5-1,once,TRBJ2-1,TRBD2
TGCGCCAGCAGCTTGTCGGTTGCAGGGGTGGAGACCCAGTACTTC,CASSLSVAGVETQYF,TRBV5-1,.,TRBJ2-5,.
TGTGCCAGCAGTGACGACAACTCGGATTATCAGCCCCAGCATTTT,CASSDDNSDYQPQHF,TRBV6-1,.,TRBJ1-5,.
TGTGCCAGCAGCTCCCCCGGGAGCCCCGGGGAGCTGTTTTTT,CASSSPGSPGELFF,TRBV5-4,.,TRBJ2-2,.
TGTGCCAGCAGCCCCGGCCGGAGGGGGCGAGCTTTCTTT,CASSPGRRGRAFF,TRBV28,once,TRBJ1-1,TRBD1
TGTGCCAGCAGTTTAACGAGGAACACTGAAGCTTTCTTT,CASSLTRNTEAFF,TRBV12-3/TRBV12-4,.,TRBJ1-1,.
TGTGCCAGCAGTTACATACCCAGGGGCCCCCTTTACGAGCAGTACTTC,CASSYIPRGPLYEQYF,TRBV6-5,.,TRBJ2-7,.
TGTGCCAGCAGATCGGACAGAGATACGCAGTATTTT,CASRSDRDTQYF,TRBV6-5,.,TRBJ2-3,.
TGTGCCAGCACCCTGGGACAGGGAAATGAAAAACTGTTTTTT,CASTLGQGNEKLFF,TRBV6-6,.,TRBJ1-4,TRBD1
TGTGCCAGCAGCCGGTTCTTGGGCGGGGACGCGTCCTACGAGCAGTACTTC,CASSRFLGGDASYEQYF,TRBV3-1/TRBV3-2,once,TRBJ2-7,.
TGCGCCAGCATACAGGGGCATAATTCACCCCTCCACTTT,CASIQGHNSPLHF,TRBV10-2,.,TRBJ1-6,TRBD1
TGTGCCGGTAGGCCGGAGATTGCCTACGAGCAGTACTTC,CAGRPEIAYEQYF,TRBV2,few,TRBJ2-7,.
TGTGCCTGGACAGGGGGCGGGTATGGCTACACCTTC,CAWTGGGYGYTF,TRBV30,.,TRBJ1-2,TRBD1
TGTGCTAGTGGCCCGGGACAGGGGGACAACGAGCAGTACTTC,CASGPGQGDNEQYF,TRBV12-5,.,TRBJ2-7,TRBD1
TGTGCCAGCAGCCCAATGCTACAAGAGACCCAGTACTTC,CASSPMLQETQYF,TRBV6-5,.,TRBJ2-5,.
TGTGCCAGCAGCTCGGGACAGTATGGCTACACCTTC,CASSSGQYGYTF,TRBV7-9,.,TRBJ1-2,TRBD1
TGTGCCAGCAGTTCCGGGACTAGTTGGGATACGCAGTATTTT,CASSSGTSWDTQYF,TRBV27,.,TRBJ2-3,TRBD2
TGTGCCAGCAGCCAAGATGGGGCTCTCGGGAGTCAGCCCCAGCATTTT,CASSQDGALGSQPQHF,TRBV3-1/TRBV3-2,.,TRBJ1-5,.
TGTGCTAGTGGTCCAGGACAGATCAATGAAAAACTGTTTTTT,CASGPGQINEKLFF,TRBV12-5,.,TRBJ1-4,.
TGTGCCAGCAGCTTACCGAGAACGATACCCATGAACACTGAAGCTTTCTTT,CASSLPRTIPMNTEAFF,TRBV7-8,.,TRBJ1-1,.
TGTGCCAGCAGCTTACTCGAGAATGAAAAACTGTTTTTT,CASSLLENEKLFF,TRBV5-6,.,TRBJ1-4,.
TGTGCCAGTAGTTCCGGGAACAGGGGGCAAGTGACCCAGTACTTC,CASSSGNRGQVTQYF,TRBV19,.,TRBJ2-5,TRBD1
TGTGCCAGCAGCTTATCCGTGCGGGAGACCCAGTACTTC,CASSLSVRETQYF,TRBV7-8,.,TRBJ2-5,.
TGTGCCAGCAGCCCGGGACAGGGTTATGGCTACACCTTC,CASSPGQGYGYTF,TRBV12-3/TRBV12-4,.,TRBJ1-2,TRBD1
TGTGCCAGCAGCTTTGAGCGGGGGCAGAACAATGAGCAGTTCTTC,CASSFERGQNNEQFF,TRBV12-1,.,TRBJ2-1,.
TGTGCCAGCAGTACTACAGGGTTACCGGGGAACACTGAAGCTTTCTTT,CASSTTGLPGNTEAFF,TRBV6-2/TRBV6-3,.,TRBJ1-1,.
TGTGCCAGCAGCCCGAGCGGGGGGGCTGGGAAGACCCAGTACTTC,CASSPSGGAGKTQYF,TRBV5-4,.,TRBJ2-5,TRBD2
TGTGCCAGCAGCGCGTCAATGAGTGGCTACACCTTC,CASSASMSGYTF,TRBV9,.,TRBJ1-2,.
TGTGCCTGGAGCCCAAATCGGGTCTTTCAACCGGGACTAGCGGGGGGGCTAAGTAGCATTCAGTACTTC,CAWSPNRVFQPGLAGGLSSIQYF,TRBV30,.,TRBJ2-4,TRBD2
TGTGCCAGCAGTTTAGAGGGAACGTGGGAGCAGTACTTC,CASSLEGTWEQYF,TRBV27,.,TRBJ2-7,.
TGTGCCACCAAGAGCCAGGGGTTCAGGACCATATATTTT,CATKSQGFRTIYF,TRBV6-5,.,TRBJ1-3,.
TGTGCCAGCAGCCCGGCTAGCGGGGGGGCCGCCTACGAGCAGTACTTC,CASSPASGGAAYEQYF,TRBV13,.,TRBJ2-7,TRBD2
TGTGCCAGCTCACACTTATCGGGGGACGGCTCCTACGAGCAGTACTTC,CASSHLSGDGSYEQYF,TRBV18,.,TRBJ2-7,.
TGTGCCAGCAGCTTTAGGACAAATACTGAAGCTTTCTTT,CASSFRTNTEAFF,TRBV5-8,.,TRBJ1-1,.
TGCGCCAGCAGCTTGGTCCAGGGAGGCAATGCTAATGAAAAACTGTTTTTT,CASSLVQGGNANEKLFF,TRBV5-1,few,TRBJ1-4,.
TGTGCCAGTAGTGGGACAGGTCCCTACGAGCAGTACTTC,CASSGTGPYEQYF,TRBV19,.,TRBJ2-7,TRBD1
TGTGCCAGCAGCGCGGGACAGCCCTCCTACGAGCAGTACTTC,CASSAGQPSYEQYF,TRBV5-5,.,TRBJ2-7,.
TGTGCCAGCAGTTCCCAGGAGGGACTTAGCTACACTGAAGCTTTCTTT,CASSSQEGLSYTEAFF,TRBV27,.,TRBJ1-1,.
TGTGCCAGCAGCGCCTTAGTAGGGGGAAGGAGCACAGATACGCAGTATTTT,CASSALVGGRSTDTQYF,TRBV9,.,TRBJ2-3,.
TGCGCCAGCAGCTTACAGGGGGGCGCGTTTGATACGCAGTATTTT,CASSLQGGAFDTQYF,TRBV5-1,.,TRBJ2-3,TRBD1
TGTGCCAGCAGCCCCACCGGACAGGATGGCTACACCTTC,CASSPTGQDGYTF,TRBV16,once,TRBJ1-2,TRBD1